Listed here are 32 T cell receptor beta chains from one sample, sequenced in a study of cytomegalovirus exposure and HLA in healthy donors. Vbeta (60) and Jbeta (13) primers were used in the PCR. Profiling relied on immunoSEQ multiplex PCR, and the TCRdb table lists in-frame clones only, not all of them. The data hold 75,000 to 80,000 clones, with 60% to 85% observed a single time. Sequencing was carried out using PBMCs. All receptors come from a male donor in good health and CMV-seronegative.

The genes are TRBV7-2 and TRBJ2-4, with D tentatively TRBD1 (5 bases). Looked up from germline, CDR1 is SGHTA and CDR2 is FQGNSA. This CDR3 is 15 amino acids long. Trimming pared 5 bases from V and 7 bases from J, leaving 18 bases between. The CDR3 DNA sequence: TGTGCCAGCAGCCGGGTGTGGGGCCAGGCGAACATTCAGTACTTC. It translates to CASSRVWGQANIQYF.

The chain links TRBV2 to TRBJ2-3, with no clear D. The V gene lost 8 bases and the J gene lost 6 bases, with 21 bases spanning the gap. The CDR3 covers 15 residues. Germline CDR1 is SNHLY and CDR2 is FYNNEI. CDR3 DNA: TGTGCCAGCTACCTCTTGGGTAACCAGAGGGATACGCAGTATTTT. It encodes CASYLLGNQRDTQYF.

The rearrangement links TRBV6-6 to TRBJ1-1, with 8 bases fitting TRBD1. CDR1 is MNHNY, CDR2 SVGAGI, per germline (reference sequence). This CDR3 contains 12 residues. V shed 5 bases and J 11 bases; nucleotides not matched to a gene: 7. Written as DNA, the CDR3 is TGTGCCAGCAGTCGCGACAGGGGAATCGCTTTCTTT. Its translation: CASSRDRGIAFF.

This chain uses TRBV6-1 with TRBJ1-1; no firm D call. Per the germline V gene, CDR1 is MNHNS and CDR2 is SASEGT. The CDR3 has 13 amino acids. Trimming removed 3 bases from V and 2 bases from J, with 7 bases in between. Here the CDR3 DNA reads TGTGCCAGCAGTGATCTTTCTAACACTGAAGCTTTCTTT. This sequence encodes CASSDLSNTEAFF.

This clone was seen a single time. This chain joins TRBV6-6 and TRBJ2-3; D is perhaps TRBD2 (6 bases). Trimming cost V 6 bases and J 1 base, with 14 bases left between them. Germline V gene sequence: CDR1 MNHNY, CDR2 SVGAGI (reference sequence). The CDR3 runs 15 residues. This chain's CDR3 is CASRGTGVGTDTQYF. CDR3 DNA sequence: TGTGCCAGCAGGGGGACGGGGGTTGGCACAGATACGCAGTATTTT.

The V call is TRBV11-2, the J call TRBJ2-7; 7 bases match TRBD1. Per the germline V gene, CDR1 is SGHAT and CDR2 is FQNNGV. This CDR3 is 14 amino acids long. With V trimmed by 7 bases and J by 3 bases, 9 bases remained unmatched. This chain's CDR3 is CASTPGGRFYEQYF. CDR3 coding DNA: TGTGCCAGCACCCCAGGGGGACGTTTCTACGAGCAGTACTTC.

This clone has only a few counts. The rearrangement uses TRBV6-1 and TRBJ1-2; the D is unclear. Between the trimmed V and J ends, which lost 4 bases and 5 bases, there was a span of 14 bases. The CDR3 consists of 14 residues. Germline-derived CDR1 and CDR2 are MNHNS and SASEGT. The CDR3 here is CASSGGQSWYGYTF. The CDR3 nucleotides are TGTGCCAGCAGTGGTGGGCAGAGTTGGTATGGCTACACCTTC.

The chain joins TRBV30 to TRBJ1-2; D may be TRBD1 (5 bases). The germline V gene has CDR1 GTSNPN and CDR2 SVGIG (reference sequence). The CDR3 contains 16 residues. Trimming removed 0 bases at V and 1 base at J, with 15 bases between. CDR3 sequence: CAWSVMRQRLNYGYTF. DNA of the CDR3: TGTGCCTGGAGTGTAATGAGACAGAGACTTAACTATGGCTACACCTTC.

The chain couples TRBV9 to TRBJ1-3; TRBD1 agrees at 10 bases. The CDR3 loop spans 15 amino acids. Germline V gene data show CDR1 as SGDLS and CDR2 as YYNGEE. V dropped 7 bases and J dropped 4; count of bases not matched to a gene: 8. CDR3 nucleotide sequence: TGTGCCAGCTCTGGGACAGGGGACGTCGGAAACACCATATATTTT. It specifies CASSGTGDVGNTIYF.

This chain uses TRBV6-5 with TRBJ1-5; tentatively, D is TRBD1 (5 bases). This CDR3 has 12 amino acids. The V and J ends lost 5 bases and 4 bases respectively, with 6 bases between them. The V gene's germline CDR1 is MNHEY and CDR2 SVGAGI. The CDR3 DNA is TGTGCCAGCAGTACAGGAAATCAGCCCCAGCATTTT. Protein sequence: CASSTGNQPQHF.

This chain links TRBV2 with TRBJ2-1, with 14 bases lining up with TRBD2. With 4 bases clipped from V and 7 bases from J, the junction kept 12 bases outside the gene matches. The germline CDR1 and CDR2 sequences are SNHLY and FYNNEI. This CDR3 comprises 18 residues. The CDR3 spells CASSATSGRAIGVNEQFF. The DNA for the CDR3 is TGTGCCAGCAGTGCGACTAGCGGGAGGGCCATTGGAGTAAATGAGCAGTTCTTC.

This clone was seen only once. This chain links TRBV2 with TRBJ2-7; TRBD1 matches 7 bases. Germline V CDR1 and CDR2: SNHLY, FYNNEI. This CDR3 has 14 amino acids. The trim removed 6 bases at V and 3 bases at J, leaving 8 bases unmatched. Here the CDR3 reads CASSIRGRLYEQYF. The CDR3 coding sequence is TGTGCCAGCAGCATAAGGGGGCGACTCTACGAGCAGTACTTC.

This clone was seen a handful of times. The rearrangement joins TRBV10-2 to TRBJ1-5, with D perhaps TRBD1 (5 bases). The CDR3 has 16 amino acids. Looked up from germline, CDR1 is WSHSY and CDR2 is SAAADI. With 5 bases removed from V and 6 bases from J, the gap between germline ends came to 20 bases. CDR3 protein: CASSPANPGLGQPQHF. For the CDR3, the DNA is TGCGCCAGCAGTCCGGCCAACCCAGGGCTCGGTCAGCCCCAGCATTTT.

The rearrangement uses TRBV5-1 and TRBJ1-2; D may be TRBD1 (5 bases). The CDR3 totals 17 residues. CDR1 SGHRS and CDR2 YFSETQ come from the germline V gene. Trimming stripped 1 base from V and 0 bases from J, with 16 bases between. The CDR3 DNA follows: TGCGCCAGCAGCTTGATGGCTACAGGAGCCTCTAACTATGGCTACACCTTC. Amino acid sequence: CASSLMATGASNYGYTF.

In this sample, this clone turned up a few times. The rearrangement joins TRBV28 to TRBJ1-2; 8 bases are a match to TRBD1. Germline-derived CDR1 and CDR2 are MDHEN and SYDVKM. The CDR3 is 12 residues long. With V trimmed by 6 bases and J by 8 bases, 5 bases remained unmatched. CDR3 sequence: CASRGQGTGYTF. The CDR3 DNA reads as TGTGCCAGCAGAGGACAGGGTACAGGCTACACCTTC.

The rearrangement joins TRBV29-1 to TRBJ1-1; 9 nucleotides match TRBD1. Germline V gene sequence: CDR1 SQVTM, CDR2 ANQGSEA. Losses at the gene ends were 6 bases for V and 2 bases for J; bases not matched to a gene: 7. The CDR3 extends over 14 amino acids. The CDR3 DNA is TGCAGCGTCCGTACGACAGGGGGAAACACTGAAGCTTTCTTT. Protein sequence: CSVRTTGGNTEAFF.

The gene calls are TRBV9 and TRBJ1-1, with TRBD1 matching 8 bases. The CDR3 extends over 15 amino acids. V shed 3 bases and J 1 base; nucleotides not matched to a gene: 5. Germline V gives CDR1 SGDLS, CDR2 YYNGEE. In nucleotides, the CDR3 is TGTGCCAGCAGCGCTGTGGACAGGGCGAACACTGAAGCTTTCTTT. It translates to CASSAVDRANTEAFF.

The chain couples TRBV27 to TRBJ2-2; tentative D call: TRBD2 (7 bases). The V and J ends lost 6 bases and 0 bases respectively, with 11 bases between them. The CDR3 contains 15 residues. The germline V gene has CDR1 MNHEY and CDR2 SMNVEV (reference sequence). The CDR3 sequence is CASRREGANTGELFF. The CDR3 nucleotides read TGTGCCAGCAGGAGGGAGGGGGCGAACACCGGGGAGCTGTTTTTT.

The chain joins TRBV5-1 to TRBJ2-3; 9 bases match TRBD2. V gave up 0 bases and J gave up 0 bases; unmatched junction bases: 8. The germline V gene has CDR1 SGHRS and CDR2 YFSETQ. This CDR3 has 18 residues. CDR3 sequence reads: CASSLAGIAGASTDTQYF. The CDR3 DNA reads as TGCGCCAGCAGCTTGGCGGGGATAGCGGGGGCTAGCACAGATACGCAGTATTTT.

For this clone: One end of the junction does not line up with germline, which may come from a read error. V is TRBV5-6 and J is TRBJ1-6, with TRBD1 identical over 7 bases. This CDR3 has 15 amino acids. Germline loops: CDR1 SGHDT, CDR2 YYEEEE. The CDR3 bases are TGTGCCAGCAGCCGGGGACAGTGGGGCAATTCACCCCTCAACTTT. As protein: CASSRGQWGNSPLNF.

This chain connects TRBV4-1 to TRBJ2-3, with TRBD2 matching 8 bases. After removal of 0 bases from V and 3 bases from J, the junction contained 2 bases not matched to a gene. CDR1 is MGHRA and CDR2 is YSYEKL in the germline V gene. CDR3 length equals 15 residues. The CDR3 spells CASSQDGGRTDTQYF. CDR3 sequence (DNA): TGCGCCAGCAGCCAAGATGGCGGGAGGACAGATACGCAGTATTTT.

The rearrangement joins TRBV7-6 to TRBJ2-1, with D maybe TRBD1 (5 bases). The CDR3 is 15 residues long. The V end lost 2 bases, the J end lost 2 bases, and 10 bases lay between the germline ends. Germline CDR1 reads SGHVS; CDR2 reads FNYEAQ. The CDR3 region is CASSLRGNPYNEQFF. The CDR3 DNA sequence: TGTGCCAGCAGCTTAAGGGGCAACCCCTACAATGAGCAGTTCTTC.

The chain combines TRBV5-1 with TRBJ2-3; 7 positions agree with TRBD1. Per germline, CDR1 SGHRS and CDR2 YFSETQ. The CDR3 has 15 residues. V shed 3 bases and J 2 bases; nucleotides not matched to a gene: 6. The DNA of the CDR3 is TGCGCCAGCAGCTCGGGACAGACCAACACAGATACGCAGTATTTT. It specifies CASSSGQTNTDTQYF. Together with reference TRBV5-1 and TRBJ2-3, the CDR3 gives the full variable domain: KAGVTQTPRYLIKTRGQQVTLSCSPISGHRSVSWYQQTPGQGLQFLFEYFSETQRNKGNFPGRFSGRQFSNSRSEMNVSTLELGDSALYLCASSSGQTNTDTQYFGPGTRLTVL.

The gene calls are TRBV11-2 and TRBJ2-7; D perhaps matches TRBD1 (6 bases). The germline V and J ends were trimmed by 3 bases and 0 bases, with 9 bases remaining between them. There are 14 residues in the CDR3. Germline V gene sequence: CDR1 SGHAT, CDR2 FQNNGV. The CDR3 DNA follows: TGTGCCAGCAGCTTTACAGGGAGCTCCTACGAGCAGTACTTC. Amino acids: CASSFTGSSYEQYF.

This chain links TRBV5-1 with TRBJ2-5; possible D gene TRBD1, 6 bases. The CDR3 loop spans 14 amino acids. Trimming shortened V by 4 bases and J by 5 bases, and 15 bases separated the two germline ends. CDR1 SGHRS and CDR2 YFSETQ come from the germline V gene. The CDR3 nucleotides read TGCGCCAGCAGCAACCCTACAGGGATGGAGACCCAGTACTTC. This translates into CASSNPTGMETQYF.

The chain employs TRBV6-5 and TRBJ2-1; weak D call: TRBD2 (5 bases). V lost 6 bases to trimming and J lost 7 bases, with 7 bases between them. Per the germline V gene, CDR1 is MNHEY and CDR2 is SVGAGI. The CDR3 sequence is 11 residues long. CDR3 coding DNA: TGTGCCAGCAGAGCGGCGAATGAGCAGTTCTTC. This translates into CASRAANEQFF.

The J gene is TRBJ2-5, the V gene TRBV10-3; 7 bases fit TRBD1. The DNA end lines up better with TRBJ2-7; the J call may be wrong. From germline, CDR1 is ENHRY and CDR2 SYGVKD. This CDR3 has 12 amino acids. This CDR3 reads CAIGDSSYEQYF. CDR3 coding DNA: TGTGCCATCGGGGACAGCTCCTACGAGCAGTACTTC.

The chain has TRBV30 and TRBJ2-1; possible D gene TRBD2, 6 bases. The CDR3 extends over 13 amino acids. V lost 3 bases and J 3 bases, leaving 9 bases between the germline ends. CDR1 and CDR2 from the germline V gene are GTSNPN and SVGIG (reference sequence). Here the CDR3 DNA reads TGTGCCTGGAGGCGGGACCACTACAATGAGCAGTTCTTC. This sequence encodes CAWRRDHYNEQFF.

The V and J genes are TRBV4-2 and TRBJ2-3; TRBD2 agrees at 7 bases. With V trimmed by 0 bases and J by 8 bases, 11 bases remained unmatched. Germline loops: CDR1 LGHNA, CDR2 YNFKEQ. The CDR3 sequence is 16 residues long. CDR3 DNA sequence: TGTGCCAGCAGCCAAGACTTGGAGGGCGGGAGAGGTACGCAGTATTTT. It translates to CASSQDLEGGRGTQYF.

The V gene is TRBV30, the J gene TRBJ2-7; no clear D gene. Germline V gene lookup returns CDR1 GTSNPN and CDR2 SVGIG (reference sequence). CDR3 length: 14 amino acids. Trimming removed 2 bases from V and 4 bases from J, with 15 bases in between. CDR3 DNA sequence: TGTGCCTGGAGTTTCGGTCTTGCCGCTTACGAGCAGTACTTC. Translation gives CAWSFGLAAYEQYF.

CDR3 DNA sequence: TGCGCCAGCAGCCAAGTCACAGGGTTGCGATCTGGGGCCAACGTCCTGACTTTC. It encodes CASSQVTGLRSGANVLTF. The chain uses TRBV4-3 and TRBJ2-6, with D maybe TRBD1 (6 bases). The CDR3 has 18 amino acids. Trimming took off 1 base at V and 1 base at J, with 14 bases between the two ends. Germline V CDR1 and CDR2: LGHNA, YSLEER.

The chain carries TRBV7-3 and TRBJ2-1, with a weak D call TRBD1 (5 bases). Germline V gives CDR1 SGHTA, CDR2 FQGTGA. Trimming left V 3 bases short and J 6 bases short, with 9 bases between. The CDR3 totals 13 residues. CDR3 nucleotide sequence: TGTGCCAGCAGCTTTGGACACCTCAATGAGCAGTTCTTC. It encodes CASSFGHLNEQFF. The full variable domain, in which reference TRBV7-3 and TRBJ2-1 provide the parts outside the CDR3, is GAGVSQTPSNKVTEKGKYVELRCDPISGHTALYWYRQSLGQGPEFLIYFQGTGAADDSGLPNDRFFAVRPEGSVSTLKIQRTERGDSAVYLCASSFGHLNEQFFGPGTRLTVL.